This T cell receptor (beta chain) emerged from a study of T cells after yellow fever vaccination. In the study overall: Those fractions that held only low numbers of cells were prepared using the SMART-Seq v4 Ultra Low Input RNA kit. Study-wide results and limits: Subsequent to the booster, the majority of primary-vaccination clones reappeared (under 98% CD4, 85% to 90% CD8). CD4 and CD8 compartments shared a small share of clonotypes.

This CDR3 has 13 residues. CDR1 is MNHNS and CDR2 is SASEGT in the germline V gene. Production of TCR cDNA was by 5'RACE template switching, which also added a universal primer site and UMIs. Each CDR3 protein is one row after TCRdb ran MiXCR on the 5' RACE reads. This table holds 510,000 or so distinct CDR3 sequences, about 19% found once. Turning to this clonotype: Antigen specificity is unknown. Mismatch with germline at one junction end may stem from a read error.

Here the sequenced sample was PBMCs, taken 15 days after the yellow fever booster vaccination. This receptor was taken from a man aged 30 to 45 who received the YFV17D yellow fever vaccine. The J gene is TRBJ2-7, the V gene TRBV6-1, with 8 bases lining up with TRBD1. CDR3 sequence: CASSKAGGSEQYF. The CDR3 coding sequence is TGTGCCAGCAGTAAAGCAGGGGGCAGCGAGCAGTACTTC.